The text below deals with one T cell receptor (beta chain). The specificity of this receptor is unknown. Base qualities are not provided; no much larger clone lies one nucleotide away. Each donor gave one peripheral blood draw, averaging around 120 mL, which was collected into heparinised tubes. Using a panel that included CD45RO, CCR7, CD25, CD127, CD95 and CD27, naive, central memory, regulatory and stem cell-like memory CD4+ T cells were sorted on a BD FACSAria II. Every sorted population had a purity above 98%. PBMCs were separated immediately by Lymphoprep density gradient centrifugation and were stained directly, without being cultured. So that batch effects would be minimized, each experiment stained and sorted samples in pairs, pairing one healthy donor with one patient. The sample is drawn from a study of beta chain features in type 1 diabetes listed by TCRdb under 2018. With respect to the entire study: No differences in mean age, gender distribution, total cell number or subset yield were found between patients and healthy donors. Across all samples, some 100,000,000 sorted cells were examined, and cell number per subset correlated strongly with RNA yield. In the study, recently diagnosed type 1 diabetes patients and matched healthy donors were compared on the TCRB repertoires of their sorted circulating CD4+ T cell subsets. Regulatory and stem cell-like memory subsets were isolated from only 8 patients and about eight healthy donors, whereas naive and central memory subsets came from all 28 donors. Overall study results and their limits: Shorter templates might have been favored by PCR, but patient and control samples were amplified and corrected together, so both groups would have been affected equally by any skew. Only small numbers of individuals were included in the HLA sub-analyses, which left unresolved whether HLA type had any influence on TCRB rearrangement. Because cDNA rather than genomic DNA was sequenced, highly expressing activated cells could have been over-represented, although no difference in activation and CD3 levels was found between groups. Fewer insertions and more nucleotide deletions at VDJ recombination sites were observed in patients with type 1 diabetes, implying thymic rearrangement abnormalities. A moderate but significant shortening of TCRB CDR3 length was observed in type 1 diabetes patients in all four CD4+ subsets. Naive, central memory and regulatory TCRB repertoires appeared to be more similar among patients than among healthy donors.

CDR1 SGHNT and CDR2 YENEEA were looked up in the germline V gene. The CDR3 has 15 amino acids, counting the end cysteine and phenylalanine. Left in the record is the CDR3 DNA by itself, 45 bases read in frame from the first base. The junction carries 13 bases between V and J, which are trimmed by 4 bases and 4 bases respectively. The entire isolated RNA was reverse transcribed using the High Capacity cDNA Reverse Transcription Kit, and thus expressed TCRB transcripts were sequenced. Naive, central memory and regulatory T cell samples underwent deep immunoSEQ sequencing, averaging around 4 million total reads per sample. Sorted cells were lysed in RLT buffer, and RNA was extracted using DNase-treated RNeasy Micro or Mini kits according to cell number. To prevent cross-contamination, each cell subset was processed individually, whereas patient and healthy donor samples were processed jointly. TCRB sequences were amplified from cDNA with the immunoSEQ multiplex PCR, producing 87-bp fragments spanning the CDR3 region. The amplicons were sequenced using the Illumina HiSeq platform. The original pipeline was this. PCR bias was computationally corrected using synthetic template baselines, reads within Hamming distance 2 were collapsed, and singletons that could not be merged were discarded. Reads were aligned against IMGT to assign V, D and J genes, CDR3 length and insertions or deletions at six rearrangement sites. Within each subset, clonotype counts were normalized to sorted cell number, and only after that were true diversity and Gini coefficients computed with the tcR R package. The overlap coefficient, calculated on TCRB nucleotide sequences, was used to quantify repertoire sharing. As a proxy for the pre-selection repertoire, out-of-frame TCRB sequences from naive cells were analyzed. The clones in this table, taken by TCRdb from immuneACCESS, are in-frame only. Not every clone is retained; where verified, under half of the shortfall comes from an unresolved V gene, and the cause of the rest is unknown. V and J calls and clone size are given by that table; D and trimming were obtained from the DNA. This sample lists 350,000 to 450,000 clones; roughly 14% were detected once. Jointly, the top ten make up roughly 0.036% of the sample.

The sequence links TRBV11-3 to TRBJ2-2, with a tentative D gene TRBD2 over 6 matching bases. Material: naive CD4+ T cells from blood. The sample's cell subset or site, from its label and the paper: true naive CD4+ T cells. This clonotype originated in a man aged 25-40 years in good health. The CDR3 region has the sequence CASSSPGLTTGELFF. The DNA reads TGTGCCAGCAGCTCTCCGGGACTTACCACCGGGGAGCTGTTTTTT.